This entry lists 5 T cell receptor beta chains sequenced from one sample in a study of spatial heterogeneity in lung cancer. Overall study results and limits: Tumor mutation count correlated with how many alpha and beta TCRs expanded intratumorally.

Their cognate antigens are unknown. Each CDR3 protein gets one entry after TCRdb re-called the 5' RACE reads with MiXCR. The sample lists some 10,000 distinct CDR3 sequences; 5.5% to 7.5% were seen once. Sample time point: sample taken at primary tumor resection. Sequencing used lung tumor tissue, obtained at surgery. The receptor source for this set is a male donor with early-stage non-small cell lung cancer.

Many counts were recorded for this clonotype. This beta chain slipped into a library made for alpha chains as a stray read, so its size is not meaningful. V usage is TRBV5-1 and J usage is TRBJ1-2, with D tentatively TRBD1 (6 bases). The CDR3 runs 13 residues. With 3 bases removed from V and 8 bases from J, the gap between germline ends came to 14 bases. Germline V CDR1 and CDR2: SGHRS, YFSETQ. The CDR3 nucleotides are TGCGCCAGCAGCTCTACAGGGATGGGCGGCTACACCTTC. This translates into CASSSTGMGGYTF.

This clonotype showed up many times. Since the library was made to target alpha chains, this beta chain is a stray read and its abundance is not meaningful. This rearrangement joins TRBV5-1 to TRBJ1-2; 7 bases line up with TRBD1. Germline trimming cut 0 bases from V and 10 bases from J; bases unmatched to any gene: 9. The CDR3 consists of 14 residues. CDR1 and CDR2 from the germline V gene are SGHRS and YFSETQ. Here the CDR3 DNA reads TGCGCCAGCAGCTTGGGGACAGGTTCGGATGCCTACACCTTC. The encoded protein is CASSLGTGSDAYTF.

Comment on this clonotype: This beta chain came through as a stray read in a library set up for alpha chains, and its size says little. V usage is TRBV20-1 and J usage is TRBJ2-3, with TRBD2 identical over 9 bases. J gave up 2 bases and V 6 bases, and 9 bases lay outside the gene matches. This CDR3 is built from 15 residues. Per germline, CDR1 DFQATT and CDR2 SNEGSKA (reference sequence). The CDR3: CSANDPGLATDTQYF. CDR3 DNA sequence: TGCAGTGCCAACGATCCGGGACTAGCCACAGATACGCAGTATTTT.

This clonotype has ten or more counts. A library made for alpha chains picked up this beta chain off target, so its size means little. V is TRBV7-2 and J is TRBJ1-1, with D unresolved. CDR1 SGHTA and CDR2 FQGNSA come from the germline V gene. Trimming pared 3 bases from V and 4 bases from J, leaving 12 bases between. This CDR3 has 14 residues. As DNA, the CDR3 is TGTGCCAGCAGCTTTAGGACTAAAGGCACTGAAGCTTTCTTT. It encodes CASSFRTKGTEAFF.

This clonotype is medium-sized (0.01 to 0.1%) in the sample. This beta chain is an unintended read in a library built for alpha chains; its size means little. The CDR3 is CASSFGPVNTEAFF. The CDR3 bases are TGTGCCAGCAGTTTCGGACCGGTGAACACTGAAGCTTTCTTT. V is TRBV27 and J is TRBJ1-1, with D unresolved. Trimming removed 3 bases at V and 0 bases at J, with 8 bases between. The CDR3 loop spans 14 amino acids. Per the germline V gene, CDR1 is MNHEY and CDR2 is SMNVEV (reference sequence).